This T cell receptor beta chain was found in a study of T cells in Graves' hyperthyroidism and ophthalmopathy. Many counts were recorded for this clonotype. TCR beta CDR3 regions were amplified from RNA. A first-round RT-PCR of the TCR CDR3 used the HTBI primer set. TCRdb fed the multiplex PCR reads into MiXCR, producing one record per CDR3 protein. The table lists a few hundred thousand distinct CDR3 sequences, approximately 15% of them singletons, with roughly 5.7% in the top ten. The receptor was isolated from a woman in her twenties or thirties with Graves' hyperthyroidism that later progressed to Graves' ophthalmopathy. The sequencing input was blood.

The CDR3 here is CATMEVTGKNDEQYF. DNA for the CDR3: TGTGCCACCATGGAAGTGACAGGGAAGAACGACGAGCAGTACTTC. This sequence joins TRBV2 and TRBJ2-7; 7 positions match TRBD1. J lost 5 bases, V lost 10 bases, and 17 bases had no gene match. The germline gives CDR1 SNHLY, CDR2 FYNNEI. The CDR3 runs to 15 residues.